The present T cell receptor (beta chain) was sequenced within a study of control samples from healthy donors and cancer patients. Germline V lookup: CDR1 SGHDN, CDR2 FVKESK. This CDR3 is 14 amino acids long. V shed 6 bases and J shed 0 bases, with 9 bases lying between them. The method was immunoSEQ multiplex PCR; TCRdb's version includes in-frame clones alone and lacks a portion of them. The data hold about 84,000 clones, with 80% to 90% observed a single time. Sequencing was carried out using PBMCs. This sequence joins TRBV14 and TRBJ1-3; D call uncertain. The receptor was derived from a man aged 55-75 years with head and neck cancer. The CDR3 is CASRRVSSGNTIYF. The CDR3 DNA follows: TGTGCCAGCAGACGGGTGTCCTCTGGAAACACCATATATTTT.